Following are 30 T cell receptor beta chains from one sample sequenced in a study of cytomegalovirus exposure and HLA in healthy donors. Libraries were prepared by immunoSEQ multiplex PCR; TCRdb keeps only in-frame clonotypes and omits some of them. The sample records over 250,000 clones, about 85% being singletons. Sequenced sample: PBMCs. The receptors shown here come from a woman younger than 45 in good health and CMV-seropositive.

The V and J genes are TRBV15 and TRBJ2-7; TRBD1 might be the D (5 bases). The CDR3 loop spans 14 amino acids. V was pared by 10 bases and J by 0 bases, with 16 bases between. The germline V gene encodes CDR1 LNHNV and CDR2 YYDKDF (reference sequence). CDR3 amino acids: CASAPDTGSYEQYF. The CDR3 coding sequence is TGTGCCAGCGCCCCGGACACCGGCTCCTACGAGCAGTACTTC. Looking up the rest from reference TRBV15 and TRBJ2-7 gives the full variable domain: DAMVIQNPRYQVTQFGKPVTLSCSQTLNHNVMYWYQQKSSQAPKLLFHYYDKDFNNEADTPDNFQSRRPNTSFCFLDIRSPGLGDTAMYLCASAPDTGSYEQYFGPGTRLTVT.

The rearrangement links TRBV4-1 to TRBJ2-1, with D possibly matching TRBD2 (7 bases). There are 17 residues in the CDR3. Germline V gene lookup returns CDR1 MGHRA and CDR2 YSYEKL. V was cut by 0 bases and J by 7 bases, with 19 bases left in between. The CDR3 loop reads CASSQDLRGREWNEQFF. The CDR3 region has the DNA TGCGCCAGCAGCCAAGATCTGCGGGGGCGCGAGTGGAATGAGCAGTTCTTC.

The rearrangement links TRBV27 to TRBJ2-7, with TRBD2 matching over 9 bases. Germline values: CDR1 MNHEY, CDR2 SMNVEV (reference sequence). CDR3 length equals 15 residues. V lost 7 bases and J lost 5; bases outside the gene matches: 12. The CDR3 coding sequence is TGTGCCAGCAACGCATGGGGCGGGAGGGCCCACGAGCAGTACTTC. Its protein is CASNAWGGRAHEQYF.

The chain uses TRBV12-1 and TRBJ1-5. TRBV12-1 counts as a pseudogene. This CDR3 is 13 amino acids long. The CDR3 bases are TGTGCCAGCAGCTTTGCCGGGAATCAGCCCCAGCATTTT. Translating gives CASSFAGNQPQHF.

This chain connects TRBV9 to TRBJ1-2; 8 bases are a match to TRBD1. The junction had 14 bases not matched to a gene; V was cut back by 0 bases and J by 1 base. The germline V gene has CDR1 SGDLS and CDR2 YYNGEE. The CDR3 totals 19 residues. As DNA, the CDR3 is TGTGCCAGCAGCGTAGGTTTTAGCGGACAGGGCAGCCTTAACTATGGCTACACCTTC. As protein: CASSVGFSGQGSLNYGYTF.

This chain connects TRBV5-4 to TRBJ2-4, with 9 bases that match TRBD2. The CDR3 has 15 amino acids. With V trimmed by 2 bases and J by 9 bases, 9 bases remained unmatched. Germline assignment: CDR1 SGHNT and CDR2 YYREEE (reference sequence). CDR3 in amino acids: CASSFLAGGTIIQYF. The CDR3 coding sequence is TGTGCCAGCAGCTTTCTTGCGGGAGGGACGATCATTCAGTACTTC.

The J gene is TRBJ2-7, the V gene TRBV5-1, with D possibly matching TRBD1 (6 bases). Germline V gene lookup returns CDR1 SGHRS and CDR2 YFSETQ. V was cut by 3 bases and J by 2 bases, with 15 bases left in between. This CDR3 has 15 amino acids. The CDR3 DNA sequence: TGCGCCAGCAGCTGGGACCCGACAGGAGCCTACGAGCAGTACTTC. The encoded protein is CASSWDPTGAYEQYF.

The V gene is TRBV9, the J gene TRBJ2-7; D is perhaps TRBD2 (6 bases). CDR3 length: 16 amino acids. V lost 5 bases, J lost 4 bases, and 22 bases lay in between. Per germline, CDR1 SGDLS and CDR2 YYNGEE. The CDR3 coding sequence is TGTGCCAGCAGTTCAAGTGGGCCGGGAGAACCATACGAGCAGTACTTC. Translation gives CASSSSGPGEPYEQYF.

The chain links TRBV5-4 to TRBJ1-2; the D gene is possibly TRBD1 (5 bases). Germline V CDR1 and CDR2: SGHNT, YYREEE (reference sequence). V was clipped by 0 bases and J by 5 bases, with 14 bases between them. The length of the CDR3 is 15 residues. The CDR3 bases are TGTGCCAGCAGCTTGGGGGCCAGGGAGATTTATGGCTACACCTTC. Translated: CASSLGAREIYGYTF. The full variable domain, completed using reference TRBV5-4 and TRBJ1-2, is ETGVTQSPTHLIKTRGQQVTLRCSSQSGHNTVSWYQQALGQGPQFIFQYYREEENGRGNFPPRFSGLQFPNYSSELNVNALELDDSALYLCASSLGAREIYGYTFGSGTRLTVV.

V and J are TRBV10-3 and TRBJ1-5; tentatively, D is TRBD1 (6 bases). This CDR3 region has 13 residues. Trimming cost V 3 bases and J 7 bases, with 10 bases left between them. CDR1 and CDR2 from the germline V gene are ENHRY and SYGVKD. CDR3 region: CAISDPGGQPQHF. In nucleotides, the CDR3 is TGTGCCATCAGTGACCCGGGGGGCCAGCCCCAGCATTTT.

The chain recombines TRBV15 with TRBJ1-4, with D unresolved. The germline V gene encodes CDR1 LNHNV and CDR2 YYDKDF (reference sequence). The CDR3 runs to 16 residues. The ends were cut back, 1 base at V and 14 bases at J, with 23 bases in the middle. CDR3 sequence: CATSRAGETTRNPLFF. The CDR3 bases are TGTGCCACCAGCAGAGCGGGAGAAACCACCAGGAATCCCCTGTTTTTT.

V usage is TRBV6-1 and J usage is TRBJ2-7; possibly TRBD2 for D (6 bases). The V gene's germline CDR1 is MNHNS and CDR2 SASEGT. The CDR3 sequence is 15 residues long. The V end lost 1 base, the J end lost 2 bases, and 12 bases lay between the germline ends. CDR3 sequence: CASSEGLGRPYEQYF. CDR3 coding DNA: TGTGCCAGCAGTGAAGGTTTAGGGAGGCCCTACGAGCAGTACTTC.

The gene calls are TRBV30 and TRBJ2-5, with a weak D call TRBD1 (6 bases). V dropped 0 bases and J dropped 4 bases, with 12 bases sitting between them. The germline CDR1 and CDR2 sequences are GTSNPN and SVGIG (reference sequence). The CDR3 consists of 14 residues. The CDR3 DNA sequence: TGTGCCTGGAGTGTAAGCCAGGGGCGAGAGACCCAGTACTTC. It yields the protein CAWSVSQGRETQYF.

The rearrangement uses TRBV6-4 and TRBJ2-2; D remains ambiguous. With 6 bases removed from V and 1 base from J, the gap between germline ends came to 9 bases. The CDR3 extends over 14 amino acids. CDR1 is MRHNA and CDR2 is SNTAGT in the germline V gene. CDR3 sequence reads: CASRQIVNTGELFF. The CDR3 DNA reads TGTGCCAGCAGACAGATAGTGAACACCGGGGAGCTGTTTTTT.

The CDR3 DNA follows: TGCGCCAGCAGCTTGGAGACTAACGCAGATACGCAGTATTTT. This sequence encodes CASSLETNADTQYF. This chain uses TRBV5-1 with TRBJ2-3; a weak D match, TRBD2 (5 bases). V gave up 0 bases and J gave up 4 bases, with 9 bases separating them. Germline CDR1 and CDR2: SGHRS and YFSETQ. This CDR3 is built from 14 residues.

The rearrangement uses TRBV6-1 and TRBJ1-3; TRBD1 is a possible D gene (6 bases). V was cut by 0 bases and J by 8 bases, with 17 bases left in between. Germline assignment: CDR1 MNHNS and CDR2 SASEGT. The CDR3 has 16 residues. In DNA form, the CDR3 reads TGTGCCAGCAGTGAAGCTAGGATACAGGGTCGGCACACCATATATTTT. As protein: CASSEARIQGRHTIYF.

The genes are TRBV4-2 and TRBJ1-1; the D is unclear. Germline V lookup: CDR1 LGHNA, CDR2 YNFKEQ. Trimming removed 4 bases at V and 0 bases at J, with 12 bases between. The CDR3 consists of 15 residues. CDR3 sequence (DNA): TGTGCCAGCAGCCGCGACACCTTTATGAACACTGAAGCTTTCTTT. The encoded protein is CASSRDTFMNTEAFF.

The chain combines TRBV6-1 with TRBJ1-1, with 11 bases lining up with TRBD1. V lost 1 base, J lost 2 bases, and 6 bases stayed unmatched. Germline loops: CDR1 MNHNS, CDR2 SASEGT. The CDR3 totals 17 residues. CDR3 nucleotide sequence: TGTGCCAGCAGTGAAGAGGGACAGGGGGAAAGAAACACTGAAGCTTTCTTT. It encodes CASSEEGQGERNTEAFF.

This chain joins TRBV2 and TRBJ1-5; TRBD1 might be the D (6 bases). The CDR3 extends over 15 amino acids. The germline V gene has CDR1 SNHLY and CDR2 FYNNEI. The ends were cut back, 2 bases at V and 1 base at J, with 9 bases in the middle. The CDR3 spells CASSEWGASNQPQHF. CDR3 in DNA: TGTGCCAGCAGTGAATGGGGGGCGAGCAATCAGCCCCAGCATTTT.

Only one count was recorded for this clone. The genes are TRBV28 and TRBJ2-7; tentatively, D is TRBD1 (5 bases). CDR1 and CDR2 (germline): MDHEN, SYDVKM. The CDR3 length is 16 residues. V was shortened by 5 bases and J by 2 bases, with 19 bases between the two germline ends. CDR3 sequence (DNA): TGTGCCAGCAGTCGAGGTGAGGTCAGGGTGGCCTACGAGCAGTACTTC. Translated: CASSRGEVRVAYEQYF. The variable domain in full, completed from reference TRBV28 and TRBJ2-7, reads DVKVTQSSRYLVKRTGEKVFLECVQDMDHENMFWYRQDPGLGLRLIYFSYDVKMKEKGDIPEGYSVSREKKERFSLILESASTNQTSMYLCASSRGEVRVAYEQYFGPGTRLTVT.

The chain has TRBV6-5 and TRBJ2-7, with TRBD1 matching over 7 bases. The CDR3 is 15 amino acids. Looked up from germline, CDR1 is MNHEY and CDR2 is SVGAGI. The junction had 9 bases not matched to a gene; V was cut back by 5 bases and J by 2 bases. The CDR3 DNA reads as TGTGCCAGCAGTCCAACGGGACAGCCAACCTACGAGCAGTACTTC. This codes for CASSPTGQPTYEQYF.

V is TRBV4-3 and J is TRBJ1-5; D possibly corresponds to TRBD1 (6 bases). V was cut by 1 base and J by 7 bases, with 14 bases left in between. Germline V gives CDR1 LGHNA, CDR2 YSLEER. This CDR3 region has 15 residues. CDR3 loop: CASSQGSQGSQPQHF. DNA for the CDR3: TGCGCCAGCAGCCAAGGGTCACAGGGCAGCCAGCCCCAGCATTTT.

V is TRBV6-5 and J is TRBJ2-3; the match to TRBD1 covers 7 bases. The CDR3 has 14 amino acids. Germline V lookup: CDR1 MNHEY, CDR2 SVGAGI. Trimming cost V 1 base and J 8 bases; bases outside gene matches: 6. The CDR3 loop reads CASSYWGTASTQYF. The CDR3 nucleotides read TGTGCCAGCAGTTACTGGGGGACAGCTAGTACGCAGTATTTT.

A few counts support this clone. The chain uses TRBV20-1 and TRBJ1-1; D gene unclear. The germline V gene encodes CDR1 DFQATT and CDR2 SNEGSKA (reference sequence). The V gene lost 3 bases and the J gene lost 3 bases, with 2 bases spanning the gap. The CDR3 has 10 amino acids. DNA of the CDR3: TGCAGTGCTAGTGACACTGAAGCTTTCTTT. As protein: CSASDTEAFF.

The rearrangement uses TRBV28 and TRBJ2-7; D remains ambiguous. In germline, CDR1 is MDHEN, CDR2 SYDVKM. The CDR3 is 14 residues long. V was trimmed by 2 bases and J by 0 bases, leaving 8 bases between them. CDR3 coding DNA: TGTGCCAGCAGTTTACGCGTTAGCTCCTACGAGCAGTACTTC. Its translation: CASSLRVSSYEQYF.

CDR3 DNA: TGTGCCAGCAGTTACTCGTTTTCTTCAGATACGCAGTATTTT. Protein sequence: CASSYSFSSDTQYF. The V and J genes are TRBV6-5 and TRBJ2-3; no definite D call. The germline V gene encodes CDR1 MNHEY and CDR2 SVGAGI. CDR3 length: 14 residues. V was pared by 0 bases and J by 4 bases, with 8 bases between.

The chain uses TRBV10-3 and TRBJ1-1, with TRBD1 matching 7 bases. This CDR3 region has 13 residues. Trimming cost V 4 bases and J 7 bases; bases outside gene matches: 6. The germline gives CDR1 ENHRY, CDR2 SYGVKD. The chain's CDR3 is CAISGLGTVEAFF. The CDR3 region has the DNA TGTGCCATCAGTGGCCTCGGGACAGTTGAAGCTTTCTTT.

The V call is TRBV28, the J call TRBJ2-2; D remains ambiguous. The germline V gene encodes CDR1 MDHEN and CDR2 SYDVKM. Trimming pared 4 bases from V and 1 base from J, leaving 13 bases between. This CDR3 has 16 residues. The CDR3 DNA sequence: TGTGCCAGCAGTTCGCCCTCCGCTGGGAACACCGGGGAGCTGTTTTTT. This codes for CASSSPSAGNTGELFF. Filled out from reference TRBV28 and TRBJ2-2, the complete variable domain reads DVKVTQSSRYLVKRTGEKVFLECVQDMDHENMFWYRQDPGLGLRLIYFSYDVKMKEKGDIPEGYSVSREKKERFSLILESASTNQTSMYLCASSSPSAGNTGELFFGEGSRLTVL.

The rearrangement links TRBV14 to TRBJ2-7; either TRBD1 or TRBD2 may fit D (5 bases each). Germline V CDR1 and CDR2: SGHDN, FVKESK. The CDR3 is 14 residues long. V was pared by 6 bases and J by 0 bases, with 12 bases between. DNA for the CDR3: TGTGCCAGCAGATGGTCCGGGACCTCCTACGAGCAGTACTTC. It yields the protein CASRWSGTSYEQYF.

This chain joins TRBV9 and TRBJ2-1, with 8 bases aligning to TRBD2. The CDR3 has 14 residues. Germline-derived CDR1 and CDR2 are SGDLS and YYNGEE. V trimming: 6 bases; J trimming: 9 bases; junction bases outside the gene matches: 11. The CDR3 spells CASTTGTSSFEQFF. The DNA for the CDR3 is TGTGCCAGCACTACCGGGACTAGTAGCTTTGAGCAGTTCTTC. Full variable domain (outside the CDR3, taken from reference TRBV9 and TRBJ2-1): DSGVTQTPKHLITATGQRVTLRCSPRSGDLSVYWYQQSLDQGLQFLIQYYNGEERAKGNILERFSAQQFPDLHSELNLSSLELGDSALYFCASTTGTSSFEQFFGPGTRLTVL.